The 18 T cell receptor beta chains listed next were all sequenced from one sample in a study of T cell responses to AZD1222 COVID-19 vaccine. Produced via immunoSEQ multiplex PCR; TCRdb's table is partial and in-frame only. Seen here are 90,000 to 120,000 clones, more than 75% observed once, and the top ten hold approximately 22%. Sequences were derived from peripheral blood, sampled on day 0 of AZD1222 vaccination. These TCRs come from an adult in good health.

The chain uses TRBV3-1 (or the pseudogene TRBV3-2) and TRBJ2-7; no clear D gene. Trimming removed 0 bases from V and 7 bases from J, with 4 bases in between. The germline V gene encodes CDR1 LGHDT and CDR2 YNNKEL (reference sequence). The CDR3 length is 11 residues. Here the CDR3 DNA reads TGTGCCAGCAGCCAAGATCGAGAGCAGTACTTC. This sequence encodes CASSQDREQYF.

The CDR3 bases are TGTGCCAGCAGTTCCCGGCCTCCCGCAACTAATGAAAAACTGTTTTTT. Its translation: CASSSRPPATNEKLFF. The chain is built from TRBV27 and TRBJ1-4; D gene ambiguous. The CDR3 sequence is 16 residues long. V dropped 4 bases and J dropped 0 bases, with 12 bases sitting between them. Germline V lookup: CDR1 MNHEY, CDR2 SMNVEV (reference sequence).

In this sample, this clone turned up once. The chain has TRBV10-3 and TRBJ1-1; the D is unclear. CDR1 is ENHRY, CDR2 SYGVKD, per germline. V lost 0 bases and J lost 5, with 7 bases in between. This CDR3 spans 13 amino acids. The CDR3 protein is CAISESWETEAFF. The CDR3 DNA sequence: TGTGCCATCAGTGAGTCATGGGAGACTGAAGCTTTCTTT.

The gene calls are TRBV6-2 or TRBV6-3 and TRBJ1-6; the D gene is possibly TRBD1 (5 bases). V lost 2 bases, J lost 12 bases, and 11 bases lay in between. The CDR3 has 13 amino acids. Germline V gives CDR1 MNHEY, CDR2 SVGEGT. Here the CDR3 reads CASSYRGVEPLHF. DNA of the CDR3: TGTGCCAGCAGTTACCGAGGGGTCGAACCCCTCCACTTT.

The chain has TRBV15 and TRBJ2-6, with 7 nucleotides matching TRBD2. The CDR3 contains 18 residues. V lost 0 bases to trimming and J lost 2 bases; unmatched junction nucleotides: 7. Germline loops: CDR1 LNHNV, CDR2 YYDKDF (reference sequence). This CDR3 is CATSRDWEGKTGANVLTF. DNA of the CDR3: TGTGCCACCAGCAGAGATTGGGAGGGGAAAACTGGGGCCAACGTCCTGACTTTC. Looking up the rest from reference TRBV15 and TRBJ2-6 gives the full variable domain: DAMVIQNPRYQVTQFGKPVTLSCSQTLNHNVMYWYQQKSSQAPKLLFHYYDKDFNNEADTPDNFQSRRPNTSFCFLDIRSPGLGDTAMYLCATSRDWEGKTGANVLTFGAGSRLTVL.

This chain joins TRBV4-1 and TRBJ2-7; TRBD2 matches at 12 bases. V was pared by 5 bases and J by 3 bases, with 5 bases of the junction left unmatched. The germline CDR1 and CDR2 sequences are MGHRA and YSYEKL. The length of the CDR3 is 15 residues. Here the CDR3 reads CASSATSGGFYEQYF. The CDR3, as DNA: TGCGCCAGCAGCGCGACTAGCGGGGGATTCTACGAGCAGTACTTC.

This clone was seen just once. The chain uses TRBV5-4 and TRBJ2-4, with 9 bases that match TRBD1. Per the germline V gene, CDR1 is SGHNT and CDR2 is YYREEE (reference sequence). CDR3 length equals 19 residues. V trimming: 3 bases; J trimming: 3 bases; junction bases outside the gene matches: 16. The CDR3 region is CASSSTPGQGFFGKNIQYF. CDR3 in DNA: TGTGCCAGCAGCTCGACCCCGGGACAGGGCTTTTTCGGCAAAAACATTCAGTACTTC.

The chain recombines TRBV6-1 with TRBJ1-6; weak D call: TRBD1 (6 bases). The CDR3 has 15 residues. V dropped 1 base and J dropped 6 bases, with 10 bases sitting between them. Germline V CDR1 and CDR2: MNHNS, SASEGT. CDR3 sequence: CASSEGRGANSPLHF. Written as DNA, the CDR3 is TGTGCCAGCAGTGAAGGGAGGGGGGCTAATTCACCCCTCCACTTT.

In DNA, the CDR3 is TGTGCCAGCAGCCTGATGACTCAAGACCAAGAGACCCAGTACTTC. It codes for CASSLMTQDQETQYF. The chain links TRBV4-2 to TRBJ2-5; the D is unclear. Trimming pared 4 bases from V and 0 bases from J, leaving 12 bases between. This CDR3 is built from 15 residues. Germline CDR1 is LGHNA and CDR2 is YNFKEQ.

The CDR3 protein is CASSQRGAAPGELFF. The DNA of the CDR3 is TGTGCCAGCAGTCAGCGGGGGGCGGCTCCCGGGGAGCTGTTTTTT. V gene TRBV7-2 combines with J gene TRBJ2-2; the match to TRBD2 covers 9 bases. The V gene's germline CDR1 is SGHTA and CDR2 FQGNSA. With 6 bases clipped from V and 6 bases from J, the junction kept 8 bases outside the gene matches. This CDR3 is built from 15 residues.

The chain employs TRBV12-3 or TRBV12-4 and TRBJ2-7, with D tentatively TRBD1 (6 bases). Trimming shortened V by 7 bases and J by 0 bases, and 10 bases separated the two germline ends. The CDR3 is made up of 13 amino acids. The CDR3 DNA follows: TGTGCCAGCACCCTGACAGGCTCCTACGAGCAGTACTTC. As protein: CASTLTGSYEQYF.

The CDR3 reads CASSLDGGGRGEQYF. CDR3 sequence (DNA): TGTGCCAGCAGCTTAGATGGGGGTGGCAGGGGCGAGCAGTACTTC. The chain joins TRBV7-2 to TRBJ2-7; weak D call: TRBD1 (6 bases). Germline CDR1 SGHTA, CDR2 FQGNSA. The CDR3 is 15 residues long. V was shortened by 1 base and J by 6 bases, with 16 bases between the two germline ends.

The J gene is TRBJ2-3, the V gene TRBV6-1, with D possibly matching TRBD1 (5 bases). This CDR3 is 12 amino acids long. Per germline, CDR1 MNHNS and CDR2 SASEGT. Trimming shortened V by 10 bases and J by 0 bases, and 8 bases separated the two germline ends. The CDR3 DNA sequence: TGTGCCATCCGACAGAGCACAGATACGCAGTATTTT. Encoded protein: CAIRQSTDTQYF.

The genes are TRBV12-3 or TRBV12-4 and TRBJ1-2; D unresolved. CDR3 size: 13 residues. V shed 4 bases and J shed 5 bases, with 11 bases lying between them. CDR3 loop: CASSSSSGYGYTF. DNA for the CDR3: TGTGCCAGCAGTTCCTCGAGTGGGTATGGCTACACCTTC.

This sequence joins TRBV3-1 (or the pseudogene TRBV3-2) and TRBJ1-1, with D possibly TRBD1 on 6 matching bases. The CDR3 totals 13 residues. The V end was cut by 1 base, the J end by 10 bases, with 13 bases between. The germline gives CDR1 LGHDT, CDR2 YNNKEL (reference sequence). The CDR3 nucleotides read TGTGCCAGCAGCCAAGGGAGGCAGGGGACAGCTTTCTTT. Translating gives CASSQGRQGTAFF.

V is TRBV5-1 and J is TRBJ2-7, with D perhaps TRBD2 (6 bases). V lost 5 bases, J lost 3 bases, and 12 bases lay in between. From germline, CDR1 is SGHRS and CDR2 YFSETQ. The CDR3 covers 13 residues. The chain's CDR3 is CASSRDSGYEQYF. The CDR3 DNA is TGCGCCAGCAGTCGGGACTCTGGCTACGAGCAGTACTTC. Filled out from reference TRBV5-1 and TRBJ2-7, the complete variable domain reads KAGVTQTPRYLIKTRGQQVTLSCSPISGHRSVSWYQQTPGQGLQFLFEYFSETQRNKGNFPGRFSGRQFSNSRSEMNVSTLELGDSALYLCASSRDSGYEQYFGPGTRLTVT.

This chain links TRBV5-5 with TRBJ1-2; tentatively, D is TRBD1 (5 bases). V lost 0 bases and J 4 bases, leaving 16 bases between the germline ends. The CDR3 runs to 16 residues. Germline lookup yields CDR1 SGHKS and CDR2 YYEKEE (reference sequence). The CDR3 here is CASSLGGGAGVYGYTF. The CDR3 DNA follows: TGTGCCAGCAGCTTGGGAGGAGGGGCTGGGGTCTATGGCTACACCTTC.

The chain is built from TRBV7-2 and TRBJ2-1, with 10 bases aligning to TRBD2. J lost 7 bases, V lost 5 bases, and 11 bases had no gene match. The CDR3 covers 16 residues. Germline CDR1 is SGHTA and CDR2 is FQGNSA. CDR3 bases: TGTGCCAGCAGCCCGCAAACTAGCGGGGTTAGAAATGAGCAGTTCTTC. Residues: CASSPQTSGVRNEQFF.